This TCR beta chain was sequenced for a study of blood T cell repertoires in COVID-19. As for the study in general: Acute-phase and convalescent COVID-19 samples originated in the United States, Italy and Spain. T cells, B-cell-depleted T cells, or PBMCs provided the cDNA or gDNA that served as material.

CDR1 is WSHSY and CDR2 is SAAADI in the germline V gene. With 6 bases removed from V and 3 bases from J, the gap between germline ends came to 11 bases. The CDR3 spans 13 residues. Per the original methods: By means of reference gene primer amplification, nucleated cell counts were estimated. Repertoires were generated with immunoSEQ multiplex PCR, while TCRdb's copy carries only in-frame clones and drops some. V and J calls and clone size are given by that table; D and trimming were obtained from the DNA. The sample yields about 39,000 clones, around four fifths seen once. The receptor was isolated from a man in his fifties with active or convalescent COVID-19. This chain uses TRBV10-2 with TRBJ1-2, with D possibly TRBD1 on 5 matching bases. Material for sequencing was peripheral blood. CDR3 DNA: TGCGCCAGCAGAGAACAGGCCCACTATGGCTACACCTTC. This sequence encodes CASREQAHYGYTF.